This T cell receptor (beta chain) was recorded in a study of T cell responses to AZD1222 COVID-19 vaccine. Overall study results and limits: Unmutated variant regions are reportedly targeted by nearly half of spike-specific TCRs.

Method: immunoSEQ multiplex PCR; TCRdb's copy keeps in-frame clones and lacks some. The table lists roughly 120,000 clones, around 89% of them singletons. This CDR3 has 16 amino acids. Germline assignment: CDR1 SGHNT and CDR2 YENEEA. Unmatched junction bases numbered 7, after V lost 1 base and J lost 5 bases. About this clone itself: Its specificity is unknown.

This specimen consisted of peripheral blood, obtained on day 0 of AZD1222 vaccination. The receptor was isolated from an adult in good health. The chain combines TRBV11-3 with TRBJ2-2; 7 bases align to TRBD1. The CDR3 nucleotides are TGTGCCAGCAGCTTAGCTACCGGGACAGCAACCGGGGAGCTGTTTTTT. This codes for CASSLATGTATGELFF.